This T cell receptor beta chain stems from a study of blood T cells in healthy people across ages. This clonotype was detected only a few times. The CDR3 sequence is 16 residues long. In germline, CDR1 is SGHRS, CDR2 YFSETQ. Unmatched junction bases numbered 0, after V lost 4 bases and J lost 0 bases. Primed by a sample-barcoded 5' primer and a J-beta primer mix, a second PCR proceeded for 7 to 11 cycles. Each CDR3 protein is one row after TCRdb ran MiXCR on the 5' RACE reads. The sample lists about 1.6 million distinct CDR3 sequences; roughly 32% were seen once. The sequenced sample consisted of blood. The chain carries TRBV5-1 and TRBJ2-2; 13 bases line up with TRBD2. This receptor was taken from a young woman in good health. CDR3 DNA: TGCGCCAGCAGCGGACTAGCGGGAGCGAACACCGGGGAGCTGTTTTTT. It encodes CASSGLAGANTGELFF.